The rows below give T cell receptor beta chains drawn from one sample of a study of T cell repertoires in cytomegalovirus infection. TCRdb reanalysed the reads using MiXCR and keeps one entry per CDR3 protein. The top ten clones hold 7.5% to 9% of a sample with about 360,000 distinct CDR3 sequences, over 15% of them seen once. The sequencing sample was made of PBMCs. The receptors were gathered from a human donor in good health (CMV status not recorded). Some clones in this sample may be carry-over from other donors' samples. Both conserved end residues are part of each CDR3. The order of the fields is clone size, D gene, V gene, J gene, CDR3 DNA, CDR3 protein. A D gene is named only where the DNA matches it firmly. Size tells how often a clone was seen (once, few, many) or the class of an expanded clone, and some rows leave it out.

few	TRBD2	TRBV11-2	TRBJ2-3	TGTGCCAGCAGCTTAACTAGCGGGAGTAGTACAGATACGCAGTATTTT	CASSLTSGSSTDTQYF
few	TRBD1	TRBV5-6	TRBJ1-1	TGTGCCAGCAGCTTTCCCGGAGGACAGGGCCGAACTGAAGCTTTCTTT	CASSFPGGQGRTEAFF
few	.	TRBV6-2/TRBV6-3	TRBJ1-5	TGTGCCAGCAGCAACTCCGACGCGGGCAATCAGCCCCAGCATTTT	CASSNSDAGNQPQHF
.	.	TRBV9	TRBJ1-4	TGTGCCAGCAGCGTAGGTTGGGGAGCTAATGAAAAACTGTTTTTT	CASSVGWGANEKLFF
few	.	TRBV18	TRBJ2-6	TGTGCCAGCTCAACCAGCTCTGGGGCCAACGTCCTGACTTTC	CASSTSSGANVLTF
.	.	TRBV30	TRBJ1-1	TGTGCCTGGAGTGTAGGGTGGGCCACTGAAGCTTTCTTT	CAWSVGWATEAFF
few	TRBD2	TRBV20-1	TRBJ2-1	TGCAGTGCTGTGGAGGGGACTAGCGGGAGTTACAATGAGCAGTTCTTC	CSAVEGTSGSYNEQFF
few	TRBD1	TRBV20-1	TRBJ2-7	TGCAGTGCTGAGGACAGGGAAGGGGTTGAGCAGTACTTC	CSAEDREGVEQYF
few	TRBD1	TRBV20-1	TRBJ2-3	TGCAGTGCTCCAGGGGGCATTGGAGATACGCAGTATTTT	CSAPGGIGDTQYF
many	TRBD1	TRBV5-4	TRBJ2-1	TGTGCCAGCAGCGGCCGGGACAGAGTCGATGAGCAGTTCTTC	CASSGRDRVDEQFF
.	TRBD1	TRBV6-5	TRBJ2-2	TGTGCCAGCAGTTACTCGCGCACAGGGGGCGGCCGTACCGGGGAGCTGTTTTTT	CASSYSRTGGGRTGELFF
many	TRBD2	TRBV7-6	TRBJ2-3	TGTGCCAGCAGCTTAGCAGCGGGGAGCGCAGATACGCAGTATTTT	CASSLAAGSADTQYF
.	.	TRBV6-2/TRBV6-3	TRBJ2-7	TGTGCCAGCAGCCGGACAGAGGACGAGCAGTACTTC	CASSRTEDEQYF
many	TRBD2	TRBV10-2	TRBJ2-3	TGCGCCAGCACAATCGTGAGGGAGGGAGATACGCAGTATTTT	CASTIVREGDTQYF
few	TRBD1	TRBV7-9	TRBJ2-5	TGTGCCAGCAGCCCTGGACAGGCGAAAGAGACCCAGTACTTC	CASSPGQAKETQYF
many	.	TRBV4-2	TRBJ2-5	TGTGCCAGCAGCCAGGATTGGGATAGCGGTATCGAGACCCAGTACTTC	CASSQDWDSGIETQYF
many	.	TRBV7-2	TRBJ2-4	TGTGCCAGCAGCTTAGCAGGGTACGAAAACATTCAGTACTTC	CASSLAGYENIQYF
.	.	TRBV12-3/TRBV12-4	TRBJ2-7	TGTGCCAGCAGCCGGGAAAGGAGCTCCTACGAGCAGTACTTC	CASSRERSSYEQYF
many	.	TRBV12-3/TRBV12-4	TRBJ1-2	TGTGCCAGCAGTTATTTGACAGGCTCTAACTATGGCTACACCTTC	CASSYLTGSNYGYTF
.	.	TRBV20-1	TRBJ1-1	TGCAGTGTCCTCCGGGACTCCACTGAAGCTTTCTTT	CSVLRDSTEAFF
.	TRBD2	TRBV10-3	TRBJ2-3	TGTGCCATCAGTGAGTCGTGGCTAGCGGGAGATACGCAGTATTTT	CAISESWLAGDTQYF
.	TRBD1	TRBV2	TRBJ1-3	TGTGCCAGCCAGACAGGGGACGGAAACACCATATATTTT	CASQTGDGNTIYF
.	.	TRBV6-1	TRBJ1-1	TGTGCCAGCAGTCAACACAGTCAGGGGCGAACTGAAGCTTTCTTT	CASSQHSQGRTEAFF
.	.	TRBV7-9	TRBJ2-5	TGTGCCAGCACTCTCCGGGGGAAAGGAGGGGAGACCCAGTACTTC	CASTLRGKGGETQYF
.	.	TRBV29-1	TRBJ1-5	TGCAGCGTTTGCGAGGGGGACTGCGATCAGCCCCAGCATTTT	CSVCEGDCDQPQHF
many	.	TRBV20-1	TRBJ1-1	TGCAGTGCTAGTTATGGGGAGAACACTGAAGCTTTCTTT	CSASYGENTEAFF
.	TRBD1	TRBV4-1	TRBJ2-3	TGCGCCAGCAGCCAAGGGGACAGGGACGCAGATACGCAGTATTTT	CASSQGDRDADTQYF
.	.	TRBV18	TRBJ2-3	TGTGCCAGCTCACAGTACTCGGGACATTACACAGATACGCAGTATTTT	CASSQYSGHYTDTQYF
few	.	TRBV20-1	TRBJ1-5	TGCAGTGCTAGGGATATTGATAGCAATCAGCCCCAGCATTTT	CSARDIDSNQPQHF
many	.	TRBV6-2/TRBV6-3	TRBJ1-1	TGTGCCAGCAATCTGCGTACCCAGGAACCTGAAGCTTTCTTT	CASNLRTQEPEAFF
.	.	TRBV5-5	TRBJ1-1	TGTGCCAGCAGCCACCTTTTCGGGAACACTGAAGCTTTCTTT	CASSHLFGNTEAFF
few	TRBD1	TRBV5-1	TRBJ2-5	TGCGCCAGCGTGAGGGGGACAGAGAATCAAGAGACCCAGTACTTC	CASVRGTENQETQYF
.	.	TRBV5-4	TRBJ1-6	TGTGCCAGCAGCTTGGATGGAGTCAATTCACCCCTCCACTTT	CASSLDGVNSPLHF
.	.	TRBV7-9	TRBJ1-1	TGTGCCAGCAGCTTAAGGGGCGGACAGTCCGTGAACACTGAAGCTTTCTTT	CASSLRGGQSVNTEAFF
.	.	TRBV11-1	TRBJ2-3	TGTGCCAGCAGCGGCCATTACACAGATACGCAGTATTTT	CASSGHYTDTQYF
.	TRBD2	TRBV6-4	TRBJ2-1	TGTGCCAGCAGTGGGGATCGGACTAGCAATGAGCAGTTCTTC	CASSGDRTSNEQFF
many	.	TRBV12-3/TRBV12-4	TRBJ2-7	TGTGCCAGCAGTCCGCGGATGCGGGCCTACGAGCAGTACTTC	CASSPRMRAYEQYF
.	.	TRBV3-1	TRBJ2-1	TGTGCCAGCAGCCAACCACCCGTCATTGAGCAGTTCTTC	CASSQPPVIEQFF
many	TRBD2	TRBV12-3/TRBV12-4	TRBJ2-1	TGTGCCAGCAGTTTTGGGACCCGGACTTGGACTAGCGGGATAAATGAGCAGTTCTTC	CASSFGTRTWTSGINEQFF
many	.	TRBV20-1	TRBJ2-7	TGCAGCTCCCGAGCGATTCCGGGGACGGAGGAGCAGTACTTC	CSSRAIPGTEEQYF
few	.	TRBV12-5	TRBJ1-3	TGTGCTAGTGGTCCCACGGTGGCAAGCTCTGGAAACACCATATATTTT	CASGPTVASSGNTIYF
many	.	TRBV7-2	TRBJ2-5	TGTGCCAGCAGCTTAGGCTCCTTGCGGGAGACCCAGTACTTC	CASSLGSLRETQYF
.	TRBD2	TRBV27	TRBJ2-7	TGTGCCAGCAGTTTATGGGTTGGCGCGGGAGCCCCCTACGAGCAGTACTTC	CASSLWVGAGAPYEQYF
many	.	TRBV7-8	TRBJ1-2	TGTGCCAGCAGCCCCGGTTCGGCGGGAAACTATGGCTACACCTTC	CASSPGSAGNYGYTF
many	.	TRBV6-5	TRBJ2-1	TGTGCCAGCAGTTACGGGACGGGTGAGCAGTTCTTC	CASSYGTGEQFF
many	TRBD2	TRBV12-3/TRBV12-4	TRBJ2-7	TGTGCCAGCCGGGGGGTACAGCAGTACTTC	CASRGVQQYF
many	.	TRBV12-3/TRBV12-4	TRBJ1-1	TGTGCCAGCAGTGTAGAGGCAGACCAAGGGGTTCCGGTGAACACTGAAGCTTTCTTT	CASSVEADQGVPVNTEAFF
.	.	TRBV15	TRBJ1-4	TGTGCCACCAGCAGCATATCAAGGGGCACTAATGAAAAACTGTTTTTT	CATSSISRGTNEKLFF
.	.	TRBV7-8	TRBJ2-5	TGTGCCAGCAGCTTCAAACCCAGTAGGGAGACCCAGTACTTC	CASSFKPSRETQYF
.	.	TRBV5-6	TRBJ1-3	TGTGCCAGCAATCGTGGGGGAACTGGAAACACCATATATTTT	CASNRGGTGNTIYF
few	TRBD1	TRBV7-9	TRBJ1-1	TGTGCCAGCAGCCTAGGGACAGGGGGTATGGATGAAGCTTTCTTT	CASSLGTGGMDEAFF
.	TRBD1	TRBV18	TRBJ2-7	TGTGCCAGCTCACCACCGGGACAGATTCCTGGCGAGCAGTACTTC	CASSPPGQIPGEQYF
many	TRBD2	TRBV2	TRBJ2-3	TGTGCCAGCAGTGAATATATACGGACTAGCGGGAGTCAAGATACGCAGTATTTT	CASSEYIRTSGSQDTQYF